This entry lists 21 T cell receptor beta chains sequenced from one sample in a study of cytomegalovirus exposure and HLA in healthy donors. This PCR relied on a set of 60 Vbeta primers and 13 Jbeta primers. Measured with immunoSEQ multiplex PCR; TCRdb has only the in-frame clones, and not every one. This sample's clone table lists 150,000 or so clones. Source material: PBMCs. The receptors here all came from a man between 18 and 29 years old in good health and CMV-seronegative.

Notes on this clone: A junction end diverges from the germline sequence, so it may reflect a read error. Other DNA variants within this sample encode the same CDR3. This chain links TRBV4-3 with TRBJ2-7, with 9 bases aligning to TRBD2. Germline V CDR1 and CDR2: LGHNA, YSLEER. The CDR3 is 15 residues long. CDR3 loop: CASSASSLAGKGQYF. The CDR3 DNA follows: TGCGCTAGCAGCGCCTCTTCGCTAGCGGGAAAAGGGCAGTACTTC.

The chain employs TRBV19 and TRBJ2-7, with TRBD1 matching 7 bases. The CDR3 has 16 amino acids. Trimming at V came to 5 bases and at J to 1 base, leaving 11 bases not matched to a gene. From germline, CDR1 is LNHDA and CDR2 SQIVND (reference sequence). CDR3 nucleotide sequence: TGTGCCAGTAGTCCCATACAGGGGACCCTTTCCTACGAGCAGTACTTC. Protein sequence: CASSPIQGTLSYEQYF.

The chain couples TRBV11-3 to TRBJ2-7; D may be TRBD1 (6 bases). CDR3 length: 17 residues. The germline V gene has CDR1 SGHNT and CDR2 YENEEA. Trimming left V 2 bases short and J 5 bases short, with 22 bases between. The CDR3 sequence is CASSLNRAMGAGDEQYF. In DNA form, the CDR3 reads TGTGCCAGCAGCTTAAATCGTGCGATGGGGGCAGGAGACGAGCAGTACTTC.

This chain connects TRBV5-4 to TRBJ2-3; D ambiguous. The ends were cut back, 3 bases at V and 2 bases at J, with 7 bases in the middle. Per the germline V gene, CDR1 is SGHNT and CDR2 is YYREEE (reference sequence). This CDR3 is 13 amino acids long. The CDR3 loop is CASSSTVTDTQYF. The CDR3 bases are TGTGCCAGCAGCTCGACTGTCACAGATACGCAGTATTTT. The full variable domain, in which reference TRBV5-4 and TRBJ2-3 provide the parts outside the CDR3, is ETGVTQSPTHLIKTRGQQVTLRCSSQSGHNTVSWYQQALGQGPQFIFQYYREEENGRGNFPPRFSGLQFPNYSSELNVNALELDDSALYLCASSSTVTDTQYFGPGTRLTVL.

The chain's CDR3 is CASSLEPASYEQYF. DNA of the CDR3: TGTGCCAGCAGCTTAGAGCCTGCCTCCTACGAGCAGTACTTC. The chain is built from TRBV7-2 and TRBJ2-7; D is unclear. Germline lookup yields CDR1 SGHTA and CDR2 FQGNSA. Trimming pared 1 base from V and 0 bases from J, leaving 7 bases between. The CDR3 loop spans 14 amino acids.

This sequence joins TRBV11-2 and TRBJ1-2; weak D call: TRBD1 (5 bases). This CDR3 spans 14 amino acids. The germline gives CDR1 SGHAT, CDR2 FQNNGV. V was cut by 3 bases and J by 4 bases, with 12 bases left in between. The CDR3 DNA follows: TGTGCCAGCAGCTTGGTTACAGGTTTCTATGGCTACACCTTC. The encoded protein is CASSLVTGFYGYTF.

The CDR3 spells CASSRNQGDTEAFF. Written as DNA, the CDR3 is TGTGCCAGCAGTCGGAACCAGGGGGACACTGAAGCTTTCTTT. This rearrangement joins TRBV7-8 to TRBJ1-1; TRBD1 matches 7 bases. CDR3 size: 14 residues. The germline CDR1 and CDR2 sequences are SGHVS and FQNEAQ. With 6 bases clipped from V and 3 bases from J, the junction kept 7 bases outside the gene matches.

The chain couples TRBV11-2 to TRBJ1-2; TRBD1 matches 7 bases. Germline V gives CDR1 SGHAT, CDR2 FQNNGV. J was trimmed by 1 base and V by 4 bases; bases with no gene match: 6. This CDR3 comprises 15 residues. Here the CDR3 reads CASSSIRGRNYGYTF. CDR3 bases: TGTGCCAGCAGCTCCATAAGGGGGCGTAACTATGGCTACACCTTC. The full variable domain, rest sourced from reference TRBV11-2 and TRBJ1-2, is EAGVAQSPRYKIIEKRQSVAFWCNPISGHATLYWYQQILGQGPKLLIQFQNNGVVDDSQLPKDRFSAERLKGVDSTLKIQPAKLEDSAVYLCASSSIRGRNYGYTFGSGTRLTVV.

The chain has TRBV15 and TRBJ2-2; 7 positions agree with TRBD1. This CDR3 comprises 16 residues. CDR1 LNHNV and CDR2 YYDKDF come from the germline V gene (reference sequence). V trimming: 3 bases; J trimming: 3 bases; junction bases outside the gene matches: 7. The CDR3 nucleotides are TGTGCCACCAGCAGCAGACAGGGACCCTACACCGGGGAGCTGTTTTTT. Translating gives CATSSRQGPYTGELFF.

The V and J genes are TRBV5-4 and TRBJ1-3; D perhaps matches TRBD1 (6 bases). CDR3 length equals 17 residues. V was pared by 0 bases and J by 0 bases, with 13 bases between. Germline assignment: CDR1 SGHNT and CDR2 YYREEE (reference sequence). CDR3 residues: CASSLVGAQSSGNTIYF. The CDR3 coding sequence is TGTGCCAGCAGCTTGGTGGGGGCGCAGAGCTCTGGAAACACCATATATTTT. The full variable domain, rest sourced from reference TRBV5-4 and TRBJ1-3, is ETGVTQSPTHLIKTRGQQVTLRCSSQSGHNTVSWYQQALGQGPQFIFQYYREEENGRGNFPPRFSGLQFPNYSSELNVNALELDDSALYLCASSLVGAQSSGNTIYFGEGSWLTVV.

This rearrangement joins TRBV5-1 to TRBJ2-1, with 9 bases lining up with TRBD2. Germline CDR1 SGHRS, CDR2 YFSETQ. Unmatched junction bases numbered 7, after V lost 3 bases and J lost 6 bases. There are 15 residues in the CDR3. For the CDR3, the DNA is TGCGCCAGCAGCTGGACCGTGACTAGCGGCAATGAGCAGTTCTTC. Protein sequence: CASSWTVTSGNEQFF.

The chain combines TRBV13 with TRBJ1-1; 8 bases map to TRBD1. Per germline, CDR1 PRHDT and CDR2 FYEKMQ (reference sequence). Trimming cost V 5 bases and J 0 bases; bases outside gene matches: 8. CDR3 length: 16 amino acids. The CDR3 DNA reads TGTGCCAGCAGCGCCCCGGGACAGGATATGAACACTGAAGCTTTCTTT. It encodes CASSAPGQDMNTEAFF.

The chain is built from TRBV25-1 and TRBJ1-5, with 7 positions matching TRBD1. The J segment lost 1 base and the V segment lost 5 bases, leaving 2 bases of the junction unmatched. CDR3 size: 14 residues. Germline CDR1 MGHDK, CDR2 SYGVNS. The CDR3: CASSKDRSNQPQHF. Written as DNA, the CDR3 is TGTGCCAGCAGTAAGGACAGGAGCAATCAGCCCCAGCATTTT.

The V gene is TRBV6-5, the J gene TRBJ1-1; no reliable D call. V lost 10 bases, J lost 4 bases, and 10 bases lay in between. Germline V gives CDR1 MNHEY, CDR2 SVGAGI. This CDR3 spans 11 amino acids. This chain's CDR3 is CATLGTTEAFF. The DNA for the CDR3 is TGTGCCACCCTAGGCACCACTGAAGCTTTCTTT.

The chain employs TRBV5-4 and TRBJ1-1; TRBD1 matches at 10 bases. V lost 0 bases and J lost 6; bases outside the gene matches: 11. Germline V lookup: CDR1 SGHNT, CDR2 YYREEE (reference sequence). The CDR3 is 17 residues long. Here the CDR3 reads CASSLVMGDRGRPEAFF. CDR3 bases: TGTGCCAGCAGCTTGGTTATGGGGGACAGGGGTCGACCTGAAGCTTTCTTT.

This chain joins TRBV7-6 and TRBJ2-7; D gene ambiguous. V was shortened by 4 bases and J by 3 bases, with 13 bases between the two germline ends. CDR1 and CDR2 (germline): SGHVS, FNYEAQ. CDR3 size: 14 residues. CDR3 sequence: CASSSGYGGYEQYF. The DNA of the CDR3 is TGTGCCAGCAGCTCCGGCTATGGCGGCTACGAGCAGTACTTC.

This CDR3 reads CSGTSGIDTQYF. Written as DNA, the CDR3 is TGCAGCGGGACTAGCGGGATTGATACGCAGTATTTT. The chain links TRBV29-1 to TRBJ2-3, with 12 nucleotides matching TRBD2. V lost 7 bases, J lost 6 bases, and 2 bases stayed unmatched. CDR1 is SQVTM and CDR2 is ANQGSEA in the germline V gene. The length of the CDR3 is 12 residues.

The chain combines TRBV6-5 with TRBJ1-2; 8 positions match TRBD1. The J segment lost 8 bases and the V segment lost 5 bases, leaving 13 bases of the junction unmatched. CDR1 and CDR2 (germline): MNHEY, SVGAGI. The length of the CDR3 is 15 residues. CDR3 loop: CASSNRQGTAGGYTF. The DNA of the CDR3 is TGTGCCAGCAGTAACCGACAGGGGACCGCTGGGGGCTACACCTTC.

The genes are TRBV2 and TRBJ1-2, with 8 bases that match TRBD1. J lost 5 bases, V lost 3 bases, and 2 bases had no gene match. This CDR3 has 13 residues. CDR1 and CDR2 (germline): SNHLY, FYNNEI. CDR3 coding DNA: TGTGCCAGCAGTGAGGGACAGGATTATGGCTACACCTTC. This encodes CASSEGQDYGYTF.

The gene calls are TRBV7-6 and TRBJ1-1, with D perhaps TRBD1 (5 bases). V was trimmed by 3 bases and J by 7 bases, leaving 18 bases between them. The germline gives CDR1 SGHVS, CDR2 FNYEAQ. The CDR3 is made up of 15 amino acids. CDR3 sequence (DNA): TGTGCCAGCAGCTTTACATCAGGGTTTTCCGATGAAGCTTTCTTT. Its protein is CASSFTSGFSDEAFF.

The chain couples TRBV18 to TRBJ2-5; weak D call: TRBD1 (5 bases). This CDR3 has 14 amino acids. Germline-derived CDR1 and CDR2 are KGHSH and LQKENI. V was pared by 2 bases and J by 0 bases, with 7 bases between. CDR3 residues: CASSPSTDQETQYF. In nucleotides, the CDR3 is TGTGCCAGCTCACCATCGACAGACCAAGAGACCCAGTACTTC.